These T cell receptor beta chains were read from a single sample in a study of blood T cell repertoires in COVID-19. TCRdb's copy holds only in-frame clones and misses some; the assay was immunoSEQ multiplex PCR. The sample lists about 160,000 clones, around 84% occurring once. Sample: peripheral blood. All receptors derive from a woman aged 80 or over with acute or convalescent COVID-19. The CDR3 runs from the conserved cysteine through the conserved F or W. Each record gives: D gene, clone size, CDR3 length, V gene, J gene, CDR3 DNA, CDR3 protein. The D gene is left open where the match is weak. The listing skips clone size in some rows; elsewhere it reads once, few, many or a size class.

-	-	13	TRBV6-5	TRBJ1-1	TGTGCCAGCAGCCTCCAGGAGGGCACTGAAGCTTTCTTT	CASSLQEGTEAFF
-	-	13	TRBV5-1	TRBJ2-4	TGCGCCAGCAGCTTGGAAGGAGGGGACATTCAGTACTTC	CASSLEGGDIQYF
-	-	16	TRBV4-1	TRBJ2-2	TGCGCCAGCAGCCAAGCCCTAGCTGTGGTAGCCGGGGAGCTGTTTTTT	CASSQALAVVAGELFF
TRBD2	-	16	TRBV9	TRBJ2-2	TGTGCCAGCAGCGTAGGCCCCGGGGGGGGGACCGGGGAGCTGTTTTTT	CASSVGPGGGTGELFF
-	-	16	TRBV6-2/TRBV6-3	TRBJ2-6	TGTGCCAGCAGTTTAGTTGGCGGGGACGGGGCCAACGTCCTGACTTTC	CASSLVGGDGANVLTF
-	-	13	TRBV3-1/TRBV3-2	TRBJ1-4	TGTGCCAGCAGCCATGCCACCGGAGGAGGACTGTTTTTT	CASSHATGGGLFF
-	-	11	TRBV28	TRBJ2-1	TGTGCCAGCAGTTACTTCAATGAGCAGTTCTTC	CASSYFNEQFF
TRBD2	once	15	TRBV27	TRBJ2-7	TGTGCCAGCAGTAAAGGGACTAGCGGGAGCTACGAGCAGTACTTC	CASSKGTSGSYEQYF
-	-	14	TRBV3-1/TRBV3-2	TRBJ2-5	TGTGCCAGCAGCCAGGGGGCGGTGGGAGAGACCCAGTACTTC	CASSQGAVGETQYF
TRBD1	-	16	TRBV7-9	TRBJ1-3	TGTGCCAGCAGCTTAGGTGGACAGGGCTCTGGAAACACCATATATTTT	CASSLGGQGSGNTIYF
TRBD1	-	13	TRBV7-9	TRBJ1-2	TGTGCCAGCAGAAAGACAGGGGTTTATGGCTACACCTTC	CASRKTGVYGYTF
TRBD2	-	16	TRBV10-3	TRBJ2-1	TGTGCCATCAGTGAGCCGACTAGCGGGAGGAAGAATGAGCAGTTCTTC	CAISEPTSGRKNEQFF
-	-	17	TRBV27	TRBJ1-1	TGTGCCAGCAGTTTGAAACAAGGAGGGCGGATGAACACTGAAGCTTTCTTT	CASSLKQGGRMNTEAFF
TRBD1	-	11	TRBV20-1	TRBJ2-2	TGCAGTGCTCACAGGGGTGGGGAGCTGTTTTTT	CSAHRGGELFF
TRBD2	-	16	TRBV7-9	TRBJ2-7	TGTGCCAGCAGCTTAGCCCCGACTAGCGGCACCTACGAGCAGTACTTC	CASSLAPTSGTYEQYF
TRBD1	-	14	TRBV25-1	TRBJ1-6	TGTGCCAGCACACCGGACAGGGGGCGATCACCCCTCCACTTT	CASTPDRGRSPLHF
TRBD1	-	14	TRBV5-1	TRBJ1-1	TGCGCCAGCAGCTCCGACAGGGTGAACACTGAAGCTTTCTTT	CASSSDRVNTEAFF
-	-	13	TRBV7-8	TRBJ2-7	TGTGCCAGCAGCACCGACAGATTCTACGAGCAGTACTTC	CASSTDRFYEQYF
-	-	12	TRBV28	TRBJ1-2	TGTGCCGGCGTGGGCCCCCGCTATGGCTACACCTTC	CAGVGPRYGYTF
-	-	14	TRBV4-2	TRBJ2-1	TGTGCCAGCAGCCAAACTGACAGTGACAATGAGCAGTTCTTC	CASSQTDSDNEQFF
TRBD1	-	14	TRBV7-3	TRBJ1-1	TGTGCCAGCAGCTTGAGGGGGCGCGATTTTGAAGCTTTCTTT	CASSLRGRDFEAFF
-	once	13	TRBV7-2	TRBJ2-3	TGTGCCAGCAGCACCATTCCGGCAGATACGCAGTATTTT	CASSTIPADTQYF
-	few	13	TRBV28	TRBJ2-7	TGTGCCAGCAGTTCCCGGGACAAATACGAGCAGTACTTC	CASSSRDKYEQYF
-	-	15	TRBV11-3	TRBJ1-1	TGTGCCAGCAGCTTCGACTCAGATCAGGGGACTGAAGCTTTCTTT	CASSFDSDQGTEAFF
-	-	15	TRBV6-1	TRBJ2-5	TGTGCCAGCAGTGAAAATCGGACTCCCTTCGGGACCCAGTACTTC	CASSENRTPFGTQYF
TRBD1	few	14	TRBV5-4	TRBJ1-1	TGTGCCAGCAGCTTCGACAGGGGGTACACTGAAGCTTTCTTT	CASSFDRGYTEAFF
-	-	17	TRBV5-6	TRBJ2-4	TGTGCCAGCAGCTTGGCCAAACGGGGGTTAGCCAAAAACATTCAGTACTTC	CASSLAKRGLAKNIQYF
-	-	14	TRBV11-2	TRBJ2-1	TGTGCCAGCAACTGGGACTCCTCTTCGGATGAGCAGTTCTTC	CASNWDSSSDEQFF
-	-	17	TRBV27	TRBJ2-3	TGTGCCAGCTCACCCCCCCCGGACACCGGTGGCACAGATACGCAGTATTTT	CASSPPPDTGGTDTQYF
-	-	13	TRBV5-6	TRBJ2-5	TGTGCCAGCAGCTTGGGTATACAAGAGACCCAGTACTTC	CASSLGIQETQYF
TRBD1	-	12	TRBV5-4	TRBJ2-1	TGTGCCAGCAGCGGGGACAGCTCTAAGGTTTTCTTC	CASSGDSSKVFF
-	-	13	TRBV27	TRBJ2-1	TGTGCCAGCATTCTACTAGGTGCCAATGAGCAGTTCTTC	CASILLGANEQFF
TRBD1	-	20	TRBV6-2/TRBV6-3	TRBJ2-4	TGTGCCAGCAGTTACTCCGGGACAGGGGAACGACCACTAGCCAAAAACATTCAGTACTTC	CASSYSGTGERPLAKNIQYF
TRBD1	-	14	TRBV7-9	TRBJ1-2	TGTGCCAGCAGCTACCCCGTTAGGGGGCCTGGCTACACCTTC	CASSYPVRGPGYTF
-	-	13	TRBV28	TRBJ1-1	TGTGCCAGCAGTAGAACAGCGAACACTGAAGCTTTCTTT	CASSRTANTEAFF
-	few	14	TRBV6-5	TRBJ1-4	TGTGCCAGCAGTTACTCGATTCGCACTCTAAAACTGTTTTTT	CASSYSIRTLKLFF
TRBD1	few	14	TRBV7-7	TRBJ2-3	TGTGCTAGCAGCACCGGGACAGGAACAGATACGCAGTATTTT	CASSTGTGTDTQYF
-	-	14	TRBV5-1	TRBJ1-5	TGCGCCAGCAGCCCGGGTCCTAGCAATCAGCCCCAGCATTTT	CASSPGPSNQPQHF
-	-	18	TRBV21-1	TRBJ1-5	TGTGCCAGCAGCAAGGAAGGACAGGGGGCGAGAGGCAATCAGCCCCAGCATTTT	CASSKEGQGARGNQPQHF
TRBD1	-	16	TRBV19	TRBJ2-7	TGTGCCAGTAGTAGGACAGGGGGTTTCATTTTCAACGAGCAGTACTTC	CASSRTGGFIFNEQYF
-	-	13	TRBV10-3	TRBJ2-7	TGTGCCATCAGTGAGTTACAGGTTTACGAGCAGTACTTC	CAISELQVYEQYF
TRBD2	-	16	TRBV6-5	TRBJ2-7	TGTGCCAGCAGTTACCGCCTAGCGGGAGGGCCCAACGAGCAGTACTTC	CASSYRLAGGPNEQYF
TRBD2	-	14	TRBV2	TRBJ2-1	TGTGCCAGCAGCATGGGACTAGCGGGGGAAGAGCAGTTCTTC	CASSMGLAGEEQFF
-	-	16	TRBV13	TRBJ2-6	TGTGCCAGCAGCTTAGGACAGGGTGGTGGGGCCAACGTCCTGACTTTC	CASSLGQGGGANVLTF
-	-	15	TRBV7-2	TRBJ1-5	TGTGCCAGCAGTCTAGACAGGAATAGCAATCAGCCCCAGCATTTT	CASSLDRNSNQPQHF
-	-	11	TRBV20-1	TRBJ1-2	TGCAGTGCTCAGGCGCTCTATGGCTACACCTTC	CSAQALYGYTF
TRBD2	-	16	TRBV27	TRBJ2-3	TGTGCCAGCAGTCCACTAGCGGGAGGGAGCACAGATACGCAGTATTTT	CASSPLAGGSTDTQYF
-	-	17	TRBV30	TRBJ1-2	TGTGCCTGGAGTGTACCAGGAAGAGAGCCTATGACGGGGGGCTACACCTTC	CAWSVPGREPMTGGYTF
-	-	16	TRBV21-1	TRBJ1-5	TGTGCCAGCAGCAATACAGGGGGATATAGCAATCAGCCCCAGCATTTT	CASSNTGGYSNQPQHF
-	-	11	TRBV9	TRBJ1-2	TGTGCCAGCAGCCTAAGGGGTGGCTACACCTTC	CASSLRGGYTF
-	-	14	TRBV9	TRBJ2-2	TGTGCCAGCAGCGTGAACAGAAACACCGGGGAGCTGTTTTTT	CASSVNRNTGELFF
-	-	14	TRBV10-3	TRBJ2-1	TGTGCCATCAATCCAGGGCCTCTTTACAATGAGCAGTTCTTC	CAINPGPLYNEQFF
TRBD2	-	14	TRBV7-2	TRBJ2-5	TGTGCCAGCAGGCCAACTAGCGGACAAGAGACCCAGTACTTC	CASRPTSGQETQYF
TRBD1	-	17	TRBV9	TRBJ2-1	TGTGCCAGCAGCATCGACAGGGGGCAAGCGTACTACAATGAGCAGTTCTTC	CASSIDRGQAYYNEQFF
-	-	15	TRBV27	TRBJ2-2	TGTGCCAGCAGTTGGGCCAGGGGAGTTACCGGGGAGCTGTTTTTT	CASSWARGVTGELFF
-	few	15	TRBV7-6	TRBJ1-2	TGTGCCAGCAGCCCCGATCACAGGGCCGGCTATGGCTACACCTTC	CASSPDHRAGYGYTF
-	once	14	TRBV6-5	TRBJ1-5	TGTGCCAGCAGTCACCAGGGGATCAATCAGCCCCAGCATTTT	CASSHQGINQPQHF
TRBD1	many	13	TRBV10-3	TRBJ1-5	TGTGCCACGGGACAGGGTCCGGGTCAGCCCCAGCATTTT	CATGQGPGQPQHF
TRBD2	-	19	TRBV7-2	TRBJ2-5	TGTGCCAGCAGCTTATACGGACTAGCGGGATCCTCGCTCAAGGAGACCCAGTACTTC	CASSLYGLAGSSLKETQYF
TRBD1	-	17	TRBV27	TRBJ1-1	TGTGCCAGCAGTCGAGTCCGGGACAGAGTATTGAACACTGAAGCTTTCTTT	CASSRVRDRVLNTEAFF